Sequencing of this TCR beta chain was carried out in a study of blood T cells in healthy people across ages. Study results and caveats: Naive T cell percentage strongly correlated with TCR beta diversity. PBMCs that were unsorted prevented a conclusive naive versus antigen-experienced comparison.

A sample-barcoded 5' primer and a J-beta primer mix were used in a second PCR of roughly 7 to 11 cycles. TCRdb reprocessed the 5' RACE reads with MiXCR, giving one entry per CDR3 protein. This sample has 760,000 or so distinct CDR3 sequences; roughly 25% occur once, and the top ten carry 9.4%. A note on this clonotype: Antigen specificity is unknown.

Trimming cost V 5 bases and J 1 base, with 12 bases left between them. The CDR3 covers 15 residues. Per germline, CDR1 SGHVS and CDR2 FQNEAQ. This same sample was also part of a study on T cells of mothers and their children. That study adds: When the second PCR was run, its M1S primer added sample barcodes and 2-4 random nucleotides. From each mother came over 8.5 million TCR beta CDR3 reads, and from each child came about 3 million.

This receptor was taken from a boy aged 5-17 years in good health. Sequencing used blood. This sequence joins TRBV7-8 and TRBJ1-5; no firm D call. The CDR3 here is CASSPRLGSNQPQHF. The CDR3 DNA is TGTGCCAGCAGCCCCAGGCTGGGGAGCAATCAGCCCCAGCATTTT.